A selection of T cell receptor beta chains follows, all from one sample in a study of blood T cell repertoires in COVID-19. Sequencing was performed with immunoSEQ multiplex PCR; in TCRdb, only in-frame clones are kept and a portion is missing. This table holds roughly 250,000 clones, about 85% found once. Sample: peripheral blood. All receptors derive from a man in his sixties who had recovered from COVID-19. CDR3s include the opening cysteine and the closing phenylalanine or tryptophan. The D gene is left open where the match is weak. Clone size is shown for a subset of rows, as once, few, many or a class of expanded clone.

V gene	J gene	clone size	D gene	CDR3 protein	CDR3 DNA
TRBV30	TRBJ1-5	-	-	CAWSRGGDQPQHF	TGTGCCTGGAGTCGGGGGGGGGATCAGCCCCAGCATTTT
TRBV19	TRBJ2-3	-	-	CASSTRLTNTDTQYF	TGTGCCAGTAGTACGAGACTAACAAACACAGATACGCAGTATTTT
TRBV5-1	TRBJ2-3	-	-	CASSLDNPQYF	TGCGCCAGCAGCTTGGACAATCCGCAGTATTTT
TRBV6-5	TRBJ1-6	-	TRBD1	CASSYRGQGENSPLHF	TGTGCCAGCAGTTACCGCGGACAGGGCGAAAATTCACCCCTCCACTTT
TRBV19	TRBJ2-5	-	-	CASSISGRETQYF	TGTGCCAGTAGTATTTCGGGGAGGGAGACCCAGTACTTC
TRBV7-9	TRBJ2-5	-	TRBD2	CASRLREGETQYF	TGTGCCAGCAGGTTACGGGAGGGAGAGACCCAGTACTTC
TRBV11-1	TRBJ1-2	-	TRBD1	CASSEQGAYGYTF	TGTGCCAGCAGCGAACAGGGGGCTTATGGCTACACCTTC
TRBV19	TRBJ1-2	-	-	CASRDTVNYGYTF	TGTGCCAGTAGGGATACAGTTAACTATGGCTACACCTTC
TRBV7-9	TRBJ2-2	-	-	CASSFANTRGTGELFF	TGTGCCAGCAGCTTTGCAAACACGCGGGGAACCGGGGAGCTGTTTTTT
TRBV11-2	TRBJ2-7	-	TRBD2	CASSTTSGGYEQYF	TGTGCCAGCAGCACTACTAGCGGGGGCTACGAGCAGTACTTC
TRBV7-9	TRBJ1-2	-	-	CASSSSVNYGYTF	TGTGCCAGCAGCTCCTCCGTTAACTATGGCTACACCTTC
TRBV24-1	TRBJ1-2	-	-	CATSDFRSGTYGYTF	TGTGCCACCAGTGATTTTAGGAGCGGGACATATGGCTACACCTTC
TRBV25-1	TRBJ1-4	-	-	CASSTPHQGEKLFF	TGTGCCAGCAGTACCCCTCACCAGGGCGAAAAACTGTTTTTT
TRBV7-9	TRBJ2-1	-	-	CASSFSPKIRTVNEQFF	TGTGCCAGCAGCTTCTCCCCCAAAATTAGGACAGTTAATGAGCAGTTCTTC
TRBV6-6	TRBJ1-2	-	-	CASSPQGRAGLPPF	TGTGCCAGCAGCCCGCAGGGGAGGGCCGGCCTCCCTCCCTTC
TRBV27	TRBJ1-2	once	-	CANTRAGYGYTF	TGTGCCAATACGAGGGCTGGCTATGGCTACACCTTC
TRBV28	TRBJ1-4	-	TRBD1	CASSRQGAIEKLFF	TGTGCCAGCAGTCGTCAGGGGGCAATTGAAAAACTGTTTTTT
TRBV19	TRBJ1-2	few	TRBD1	CASSHRGALNGYTF	TGTGCCAGTAGCCACAGGGGGGCGTTGAATGGCTACACCTTC
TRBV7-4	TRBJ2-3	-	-	CASSLGPPRDTQYF	TGTGCCAGCAGCTTAGGTCCCCCCCGAGATACGCAGTATTTT
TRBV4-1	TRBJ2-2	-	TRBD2	CASSQVAGQNRNTGELFF	TGCGCCAGCAGCCAAGTAGCGGGGCAAAACAGAAACACCGGGGAGCTGTTTTTT
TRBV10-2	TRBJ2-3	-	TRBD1	CASSAGGNTQYF	TGCGCCAGCAGTGCAGGGGGAAATACGCAGTATTTT
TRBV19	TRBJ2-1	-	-	CASRPSSYNEQFF	TGTGCCAGTAGGCCGAGCTCCTACAATGAGCAGTTCTTC
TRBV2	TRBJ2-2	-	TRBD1	CASSGRQGTGELFF	TGTGCCAGCAGTGGTCGACAGGGGACCGGGGAGCTGTTTTTT
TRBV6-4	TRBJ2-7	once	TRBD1	CASSDWYRGIDEQYF	TGTGCCAGCAGTGACTGGTACAGGGGAATCGACGAGCAGTACTTC
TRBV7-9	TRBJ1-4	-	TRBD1	CASSSPGTGGSEKLFF	TGTGCCAGCAGCTCGCCCGGGACAGGGGGTAGTGAAAAACTGTTTTTT
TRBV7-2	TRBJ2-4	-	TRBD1	CASSSSTGQGREYF	TGTGCCAGCAGCTCTTCAACGGGACAGGGAAGGGAGTACTTC
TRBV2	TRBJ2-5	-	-	CASSESRGIGETQYF	TGTGCCAGCAGTGAAAGTCGGGGGATAGGTGAGACCCAGTACTTC
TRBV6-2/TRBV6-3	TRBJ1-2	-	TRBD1	CASSYGWDRADYGYTF	TGTGCCAGCAGTTACGGTTGGGACAGGGCGGACTATGGCTACACCTTC